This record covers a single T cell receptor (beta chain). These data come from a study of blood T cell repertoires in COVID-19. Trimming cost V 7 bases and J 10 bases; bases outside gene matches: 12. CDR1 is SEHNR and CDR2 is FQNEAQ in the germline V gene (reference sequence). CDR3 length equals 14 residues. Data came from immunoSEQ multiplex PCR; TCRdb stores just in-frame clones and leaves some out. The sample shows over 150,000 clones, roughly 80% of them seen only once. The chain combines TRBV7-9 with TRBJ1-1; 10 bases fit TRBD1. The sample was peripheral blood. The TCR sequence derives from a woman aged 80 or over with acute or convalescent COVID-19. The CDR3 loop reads CASTKTGGAGVAFF. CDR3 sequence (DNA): TGTGCCAGCACCAAGACAGGGGGCGCAGGGGTAGCTTTCTTT.